This T cell receptor (beta chain) originates from a study of cytomegalovirus exposure and HLA in healthy donors. The CDR3 extends over 14 amino acids. Trimming at V came to 3 bases and at J to 4 bases, leaving 2 bases not matched to a gene. CDR1 and CDR2 (germline): WNHNN, SYGVQD (reference sequence). The PCR was carried out with 60 Vbeta primers and 13 Jbeta primers. Data came from immunoSEQ multiplex PCR; TCRdb stores just in-frame clones and leaves some out. Of more than 45,000 clones in the sample, approximately 65% were seen once. This chain links TRBV10-1 with TRBJ2-7, with 11 bases aligning to TRBD1. The source material was PBMCs. The clonotype comes from a young man in good health and CMV-seronegative. CDR3 nucleotides: TGCGCCAGCAGTGATGGACAGGGGGCGTACGAGCAGTACTTC. This sequence encodes CASSDGQGAYEQYF.